What follows is one TCR beta chain and its context. The clone's antigen remains unknown. Base qualities are not provided; no much larger clone lies one nucleotide away. The sample is drawn from a study of blood T cell repertoires in COVID-19 (dated by TCRdb to 2020 to 2022). As for the study more broadly: Samples covering the acute and convalescent phases of COVID-19 were provided by collaborators in the United States, Italy and Spain. Where available, HLA class I and class II types were taken from metadata supplied by the sample provider and were not determined by assay-based typing. Deeply sampled blood TCRbeta repertoires from subjects exposed to, actively infected with, or recovered from COVID-19 were included in the dataset. A de-identified subject ID, COVID-19 status, age in years and sex were almost always included in the sample metadata. The samples were drawn from the first 160 participants of the ongoing ImmuneRACE study and from 950 to 1,500 subjects provided by 6 global collaborators. The prospective study material was composed of cDNA or gDNA derived from T cells, B-cell-depleted T cells, or PBMCs. The repertoires were released in a freely available public database intended as a resource for research on the immune response to SARS-CoV-2.

On the study overall, not on this receptor specifically: How much clinical and demographic metadata was included differed by source and by participant, and the metadata was provided uncurated.

TCRbeta CDR3 regions were amplified from genomic DNA using the immunoSEQ Assay, a bias-controlled multiplex PCR. On the study's bioinformatics: The number of nucleated cells in each sample was estimated by amplification of reference gene primers within the assay. To quantify the absolute abundance of each unique TCRbeta CDR3 rearrangement, sequence reads were collapsed and filtered. For each sample, productive Simpson clonality was calculated by taking the square root of Simpson's diversity index across productive rearrangements. Here the immuneACCESS table is served through TCRdb, limited to in-frame sequences with V and J called. Missing clones are a known gap in these copies; in checked studies unresolved V genes cover under half, and the rest lacks a known reason. V and J calls and clone size are given by that table; D and trimming were obtained from the DNA. For this sample there are under 200,000 clones; 87% appear just once. Clones ranked in the top ten supply 10% of the sample.

At one collaborating source in Seattle, patients were enrolled during active infection and were followed longitudinally through the course of disease. Whole blood was collected in K2EDTA tubes by collaborating institutions according to the institutions' own protocols. Collaborator samples were shipped for TCRbeta analysis as frozen whole blood, isolated PBMCs, or DNA extracted from either sample type. V loses 5 bases at its end and J loses 4 bases; junction bases beyond the gene matches: 5. In the germline V gene (reference sequence), CDR1 corresponds to LGHDT and CDR2 to YNNKEL. The CDR3 covers 15 residues, taking in both the cysteine and the phenylalanine. Of all the DNA, just the CDR3 is kept, 45 bases in frame from base 1.

The TCR comes from a woman in her sixties or seventies with COVID-19, enrolled during active disease. The V gene is TRBV3-1 (or the pseudogene TRBV3-2) and the J gene is TRBJ2-1, and TRBD2 aligns with 10 junction nucleotides. Sequencing used peripheral blood. The nucleotide sequence is given as TGTGCCAGCAGCGGGCGGACTAGCGGATACAATGAGCAGTTCTTC. This gives the protein CASSGRTSGYNEQFF.